Included here is one T cell receptor beta chain sequence, with context. Noted treatment: 15 to 20 received Ad26.COV2.S at low or high dose, single or two shots; about 5 received placebo; per-sample allocation not given. Sampling occurred on day 63 after the first vaccine or placebo injection. Using immunoSEQ multiplex PCR, the repertoire was profiled, and TCRdb retains in-frame clones only, with some absent. The sample includes 450,000 to 550,000 clones, 80% to 90% of them seen just once. This sample is part of a study of Ad26.COV2.S vaccination and SARS-CoV-2 variants. Germline V lookup: CDR1 SQVTM, CDR2 ANQGSEA. Trimming shortened V by 4 bases and J by 3 bases, and 6 bases separated the two germline ends. The CDR3 totals 11 residues.

The sample here was peripheral blood, taken in a trial of Ad26.COV2.S vaccine versus placebo. The clonotype comes from a person between 18 and 59 years old who received the Ad26.COV2.S COVID-19 vaccine or a placebo. The chain employs TRBV29-1 and TRBJ1-2, with D unclear. For the CDR3, the DNA is TGCAGCGTTGCAGGCCACTATGGCTACACCTTC. It translates to CSVAGHYGYTF.